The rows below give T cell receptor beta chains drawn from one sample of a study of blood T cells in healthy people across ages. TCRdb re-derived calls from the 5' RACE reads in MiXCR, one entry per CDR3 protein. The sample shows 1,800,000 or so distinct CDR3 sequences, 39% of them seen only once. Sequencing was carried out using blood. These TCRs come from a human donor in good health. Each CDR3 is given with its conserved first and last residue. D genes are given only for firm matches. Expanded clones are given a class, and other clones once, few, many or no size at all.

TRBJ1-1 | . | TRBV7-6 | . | CASSPRGVYTEAFF | TGTGCCAGCAGCCCGCGAGGCGTTTACACTGAAGCTTTCTTT
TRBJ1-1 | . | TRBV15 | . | CATSRDRLEILNTEAFF | TGTGCCACCAGCAGAGATCGATTAGAGATTTTGAACACTGAAGCTTTCTTT
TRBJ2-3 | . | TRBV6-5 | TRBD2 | CASSYSSPSGALTDTQYF | TGTGCCAGCAGTTACTCGTCACCTAGCGGGGCCTTAACAGATACGCAGTATTTT
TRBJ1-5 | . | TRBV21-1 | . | CAGRHGDRVENQPQHF | TGTGCCGGACGTCATGGGGACAGGGTCGAGAATCAGCCCCAGCATTTT
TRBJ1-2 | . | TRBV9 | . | CASSVAIGLGSYGYTF | TGTGCCAGCAGCGTAGCGATTGGGTTAGGAAGCTATGGCTACACCTTC
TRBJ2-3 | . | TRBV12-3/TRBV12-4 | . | CATNRRGAGDTQYF | TGTGCCACCAACCGAAGGGGGGCAGGAGATACGCAGTATTTT
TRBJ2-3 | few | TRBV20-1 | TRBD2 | CSAMGLAASTDTQYF | TGCAGTGCGATGGGACTAGCGGCGAGCACAGATACGCAGTATTTT
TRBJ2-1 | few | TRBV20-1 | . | CSGKADTYNEQFF | TGCAGTGGGAAAGCGGACACCTACAATGAGCAGTTCTTC
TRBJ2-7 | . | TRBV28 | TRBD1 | CASSSQGWQGYEQYF | TGTGCCAGCAGCTCACAGGGGTGGCAGGGCTACGAGCAGTACTTC
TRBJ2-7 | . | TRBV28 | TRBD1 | CASSFPLTGGAAYEQYF | TGTGCCAGCAGTTTCCCCCTCACAGGGGGTGCTGCCTACGAGCAGTACTTC
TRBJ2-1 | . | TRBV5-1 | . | CASSLVLTTFSHEQFF | TGCGCCAGCAGCTTGGTGTTAACAACATTCAGCCATGAGCAGTTCTTC
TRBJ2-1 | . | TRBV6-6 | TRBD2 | CASRNDLAGGNNEQFF | TGTGCCAGCAGGAACGACCTAGCGGGGGGTAACAATGAGCAGTTCTTC
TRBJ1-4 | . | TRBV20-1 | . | CSARDQRQGSNEKLFF | TGCAGTGCTAGAGATCAAAGGCAGGGAAGTAATGAAAAACTGTTTTTT
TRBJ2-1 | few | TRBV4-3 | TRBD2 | CASSQIGGAYNEQFF | TGCGCCAGCAGCCAAATCGGGGGGGCCTACAATGAGCAGTTCTTC
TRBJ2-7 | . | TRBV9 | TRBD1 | CASSRSPGQFYEQYF | TGTGCCAGCAGCCGCAGTCCGGGACAGTTCTACGAGCAGTACTTC
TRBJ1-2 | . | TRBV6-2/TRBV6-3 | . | CASRLTGTHYGYTF | TGTGCCAGCAGACTAACCGGGACTCACTATGGCTACACCTTC